These 4 T cell receptor beta chains came from one sample sequenced in a study of shared clonotypes between healthy human individuals. Here immunoSEQ multiplex PCR was the method, and the copy in TCRdb shows in-frame clones only, minus some. The repertoire includes hundreds of thousands of clones, roughly 73% of them detected once, and around 1.8% sits in the top ten. Sequenced sample: memory CD4+ T cells sorted from blood. The subset denotes: CD45RA-negative fraction. These TCRs come from a woman younger than 45 in good health.

The J gene is TRBJ2-7, the V gene TRBV30, with D hard to call. Looked up from germline, CDR1 is GTSNPN and CDR2 is SVGIG (reference sequence). The CDR3 covers 11 residues. V lost 2 bases to trimming and J lost 1 base, with 3 bases between them. The CDR3 nucleotides are TGTGCCTGGAGTCTATCCTACGAGCAGTACTTC. Its protein is CAWSLSYEQYF. The full variable domain, in which reference TRBV30 and TRBJ2-7 provide the parts outside the CDR3, is SQTIHQWPATLVQPVGSPLSLECTVEGTSNPNLYWYRQAAGRGLQLLFYSVGIGQISSEVPQNLSASRPQDRQFILSSKKLLLSDSGFYLCAWSLSYEQYFGPGTRLTVT.

The chain links TRBV10-3 to TRBJ1-5; D unresolved. Deletions cut 4 bases from V and 4 bases from J, with 11 bases between. This CDR3 spans 14 amino acids. The germline V gene has CDR1 ENHRY and CDR2 SYGVKD. The CDR3 region is CAISARGRNQPQHF. CDR3 in DNA: TGTGCCATCAGTGCCCGGGGTCGGAATCAGCCCCAGCATTTT.

This chain connects TRBV7-2 to TRBJ2-1; possible D gene TRBD2, 5 bases. Germline V gene data show CDR1 as SGHTA and CDR2 as FQGNSA. The germline V and J ends were trimmed by 5 bases and 0 bases, with 14 bases remaining between them. The CDR3 spans 16 residues. The CDR3 nucleotides read TGTGCCAGCAGCGGTAGGACGGGGAGCTCCTACAATGAGCAGTTCTTC. Its translation is CASSGRTGSSYNEQFF.

This clone is a singleton in its sample. V gene TRBV19 combines with J gene TRBJ2-7; D remains ambiguous. The V and J ends lost 5 bases and 7 bases respectively, with 18 bases between them. Germline V gene lookup returns CDR1 LNHDA and CDR2 SQIVND (reference sequence). This CDR3 has 14 amino acids. The CDR3 loop is CASSYAIGNVEQYF. The CDR3 nucleotides read TGTGCCAGTAGTTATGCCATTGGGAACGTGGAGCAGTACTTC.